This TCR beta chain originates from a study of identical twins. Study conclusions and caveats: Twin sharing of out-of-frame TCR alpha was underestimated by models in monozygotic pairs.

Note on this clonotype: The antigen remains unidentified.

In TCRdb, the 5' RACE reads were re-called with MiXCR into one record per CDR3 protein. This table has 240,000 or so distinct CDR3 sequences, 10% to 15% appearing once. V gave up 0 bases and J gave up 2 bases, with 17 bases separating them. CDR3 length equals 18 residues. Per germline, CDR1 MNHEY and CDR2 SVGAGI. This sample also appeared in a second study, on yellow fever vaccine responses in identical twins.

Sequencing input: memory (CD45RO+) T cells sorted from blood. The gene calls are TRBV6-5 and TRBJ1-5, with D hard to call. This TCR came from a woman aged 18-30 years in good health. The CDR3 nucleotides read TGTGCCAGCAGTTACTCTTTCGGGGAACATAGCGGCAATCAGCCCCAGCATTTT. Translated: CASSYSFGEHSGNQPQHF.